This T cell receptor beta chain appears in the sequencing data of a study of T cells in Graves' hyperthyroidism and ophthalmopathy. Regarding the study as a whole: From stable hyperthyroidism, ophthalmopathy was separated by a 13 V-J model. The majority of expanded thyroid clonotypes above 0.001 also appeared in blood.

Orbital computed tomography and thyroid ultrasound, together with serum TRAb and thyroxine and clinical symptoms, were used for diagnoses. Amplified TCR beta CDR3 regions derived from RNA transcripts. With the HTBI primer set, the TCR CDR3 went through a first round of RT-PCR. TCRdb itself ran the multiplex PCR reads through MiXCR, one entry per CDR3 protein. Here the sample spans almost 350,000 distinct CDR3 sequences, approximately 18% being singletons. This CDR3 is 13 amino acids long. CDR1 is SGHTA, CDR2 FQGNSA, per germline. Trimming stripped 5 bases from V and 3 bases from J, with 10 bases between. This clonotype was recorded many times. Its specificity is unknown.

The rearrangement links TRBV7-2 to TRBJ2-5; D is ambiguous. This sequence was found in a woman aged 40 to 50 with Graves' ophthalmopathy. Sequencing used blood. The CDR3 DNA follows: TGTGCCAGCAGCCTTAGCCGCAAAGAGACCCAGTACTTC. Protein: CASSLSRKETQYF. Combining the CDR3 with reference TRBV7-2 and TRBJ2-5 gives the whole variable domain GAGVSQSPSNKVTEKGKDVELRCDPISGHTALYWYRQSLGQGLEFLIYFQGNSAPDKSGLPSDRFSAERTGGSVSTLTIQRTQQEDSAVYLCASSLSRKETQYFGPGTRLLVL.